This T cell receptor (beta chain) was sequenced during a study of cytomegalovirus exposure and HLA in healthy donors (dated by TCRdb to about 2017). Context from the whole study: According to a later analysis, the approximately 130 validation repertoires were produced on the same platform as the 666 repertoires of the first cohort. The study aimed to test whether signatures of past pathogen exposure could be identified by cataloging public T cell receptors. Besides the first cohort of 666 subjects, a separate validation cohort made up of 120 different subjects was used. High-throughput TCR immunosequencing, statistical association of individual TCRs with disease status, and machine learning were combined to predict cytomegalovirus infection status.

Concerning this clone itself: The clone's antigen remains unknown. No clone much larger than this one lies a single base away; base qualities are absent.

Overall results and qualifications from the work: Most TCR sequences were seen in very few donors, while some public TCRs were found in many individuals. In vitro tests confirmed that a few of the cytomegalovirus-associated TCR beta chains recognize cytomegalovirus antigens. The validation cohort had no HLA typing available for a later analysis, so co-occurrence within that cohort was assessed over all 120 or so repertoires. In a later analysis, TCRs clustered in the first cohort were found to also tend to co-occur in the 110 or so validation repertoires, with about 94% of cluster scores above 0. The study gave a list of under 200 TCR beta chains associated with cytomegalovirus. According to the authors, the approach could potentially be generalized to other disease states and immunological phenotypes. The classifier was reported to diagnose cytomegalovirus status with high specificity and sensitivity in both the original and validation cohorts.

The donors were included in the validation cohort of some 120 subjects, a group kept apart from the roughly 700-subject first cohort. The V end gives up 1 base and the J end 0 bases, leaving 5 bases in the junction not matched to a gene. Spanning cysteine to phenylalanine, the CDR3 consists of 18 amino acids. Just CDR3 DNA is preserved here, 54 bases in frame from base 1. Taken from the germline V gene, the CDR1 and CDR2 loops are SGDLS and YYNGEE. Receptor amplification or capture employed the immunoSEQ multiplex PCR assay. Per the authors' processing: A statistical classification framework was built for diagnosing cytomegalovirus status from the catalog of TCR beta chain sequences. The clones in this table, taken by TCRdb from immuneACCESS, are in-frame only. Not every clone is retained; where verified, under half of the shortfall comes from an unresolved V gene, and the cause of the rest is unknown. V and J calls and clone size are those listed in that table; D and trimming were worked out from the DNA. Here the sample has about 150,000 clones; approximately 86% occur a single time. The ten top clones hold around 22% of the sample.

The sequence is built from TRBV9 and TRBJ2-3, with TRBD2 identical over 13 junction bases. The receptor's source is a man aged 18 to 29 in good health and CMV-seropositive. The specimen sequenced was PBMCs. The CDR3 here reads CASSVTTSGRGSTDTQYF. In nucleotide form, the sequence is TGTGCCAGCAGCGTAACCACTAGCGGGAGGGGAAGCACAGATACGCAGTATTTT.